The 5 T cell receptor beta chains listed next were all sequenced from one sample in a study of control samples from healthy donors and cancer patients. This table comes from immunoSEQ multiplex PCR, and its TCRdb copy is limited to in-frame clones, with some not included. The sample yields more than 60,000 clones, roughly 89% seen once. Material for sequencing was PBMCs. These receptors all come from a man between 60 and 70 years old with colorectal cancer.

The chain uses TRBV7-9 and TRBJ1-4; D is ambiguous. Germline-derived CDR1 and CDR2 are SEHNR and FQNEAQ (reference sequence). CDR3 length: 16 amino acids. V was clipped by 5 bases and J by 0 bases, with 13 bases between them. CDR3 bases: TGTGCCAGCAGCCCCATCCTCGCGGCAACTAATGAAAAACTGTTTTTT. It encodes CASSPILAATNEKLFF.

The chain joins TRBV24-1 to TRBJ2-3; 9 bases are shared with TRBD2. This CDR3 is built from 16 residues. CDR1 is KGHDR, CDR2 SFDVKD, per germline. V lost 2 bases and J lost 1; bases outside the gene matches: 3. The CDR3 region has the DNA TGTGCCACCAGTGATTGGTCTAGCGGGGGCACAGATACGCAGTATTTT. Translated, it gives CATSDWSSGGTDTQYF.

V gene TRBV18 combines with J gene TRBJ2-3, with D hard to call. The CDR3 consists of 13 residues. The V end was cut by 4 bases, the J end by 0 bases, with 5 bases between. Looked up from germline, CDR1 is KGHSH and CDR2 is LQKENI. The CDR3, as DNA: TGTGCCAGCTCACATTTTAGCACAGATACGCAGTATTTT. Encoded protein: CASSHFSTDTQYF.

V gene TRBV11-2 combines with J gene TRBJ2-3, with 10 nucleotides matching TRBD2. CDR1 is SGHAT, CDR2 FQNNGV, per germline. The CDR3 is made up of 16 amino acids. The V gene end was trimmed by 5 bases and the J gene end by 9 bases; junction bases not matched to a gene: 14. CDR3 loop: CASSPPSGGAARTQYF. The CDR3 nucleotides are TGTGCCAGCAGCCCTCCAAGCGGGGGGGCCGCGAGGACGCAGTATTTT.

This clone was counted a single time. The chain recombines TRBV7-8 with TRBJ1-4; D not resolved. Trimming left V 5 bases short and J 0 bases short, with 13 bases between. This CDR3 region has 16 residues. Per the germline V gene, CDR1 is SGHVS and CDR2 is FQNEAQ. CDR3 bases: TGTGCCAGCAGCCCCGACCTTGTAGCAACTAATGAAAAACTGTTTTTT. Residues: CASSPDLVATNEKLFF.